This paragraph covers one TCR beta chain sequence. Its target is not known. This sample is drawn from a study of OX40 agonist ivuxolimab in advanced cancers. The study, taken as a whole, reports: Compared with CD4+, CD8+ T cells on average had more expanded clones. Partial responders treated at 0.1-3.0 mg/kg exhibited clonal expansion among the lowest measured.

This CDR3 contains 12 residues. Trimming removed 5 bases at V and 9 bases at J, with 12 bases between. The germline V gene has CDR1 LNHDA and CDR2 SQIVND (reference sequence). Here immunoSEQ multiplex PCR was the method, and the copy in TCRdb shows in-frame clones only, minus some. The table records roughly 65,000 clones, nearly 85% of them present only once. The sample consisted of CD4+ or CD8+ T cells sorted from blood, taken in a trial of the OX40 agonist ivuxolimab. This clonotype originated in an adult with an advanced solid tumor such as melanoma, head and neck, liver or kidney cancer. The chain links TRBV19 to TRBJ2-3, with a tentative D call TRBD2 (5 bases). The CDR3 is CASSWNSGTQYF. CDR3 sequence (DNA): TGTGCCAGTAGTTGGAACAGCGGAACGCAGTATTTT.